This record looks at one T cell receptor (beta chain) sequence and its context. It may be a read error: a sequence one base away is much more abundant. It is likely a read error, because the conserved phenylalanine at the end of the CDR3 is missing. V gave up 5 bases and J gave up 3 bases; unmatched junction bases: 7. The germline CDR1 and CDR2 sequences are SGHTA and FQGNSA. This CDR3 has 16 amino acids. Assembly of TCR beta libraries relied on iRepertoire HTBI primers together with Arm-PCR of CDR3 regions. From the multiplex PCR reads, TCRdb called clonotypes with MiXCR, one entry per CDR3 protein. The sample consists of 250,000 to 300,000 distinct CDR3 sequences, 20% to 25% of them appearing once. The data are from a study of regulatory T cells in long-lasting Graves disease. Time point reported: persistent/refractory GD, antithyroid drugs over 5 years with positive TRAb. Extracted PBMC RNA gave rise to the TCR library.

This specimen was peripheral blood mononuclear cells (PBMCs), taken when the disease was refractory, from a patient treated with antithyroid drugs. The sequence was obtained from a female donor with Graves disease. This chain joins TRBV7-2 and TRBJ2-7; TRBD2 matches at 13 bases. This CDR3 reads CASSPRLAGGNYEQYS. DNA for the CDR3: TGTGCCAGCAGCCCGCGACTAGCGGGAGGTAACTACGAGCAGTACTCC.